This TCR beta chain originates from a study of neoadjuvant nivolumab and ipilimumab in lung cancer. Points from the study as a whole: TCR richness and clonality were higher in tumors than adjacent uninvolved lung.

This CDR3 is built from 18 residues. CDR1 and CDR2 (germline): MGHRA, YSYEKL. V trimming: 1 base; J trimming: 2 bases; junction bases outside the gene matches: 5. About this clone: Its antigen remains unknown.

The data were produced by immunoSEQ multiplex PCR, yet TCRdb's version contains in-frame clones alone and is incomplete. This sample has 7,000 or so clones, with less than 85% found just once. This chain joins TRBV4-1 and TRBJ2-1; 13 bases line up with TRBD2. This clonotype was sampled from an adult with non-small cell lung cancer. The starting material was tumor tissue, obtained after neoadjuvant nivolumab, alone or with ipilimumab, at or shortly before surgery. The DNA for the CDR3 is TGCGCCAGCAGCCAAGGGACTAGCGGGAGTTTCCCCTACAATGAGCAGTTCTTC. Protein: CASSQGTSGSFPYNEQFF.